A selection of T cell receptor beta chains follows, all from one sample in a study of blood T cell repertoires in COVID-19. TCRdb's table, derived via immunoSEQ multiplex PCR, lists solely in-frame clones and lacks some. The profile shows more than 130,000 clones, less than 85% of them singletons. Sequenced sample: peripheral blood. These receptors originate from a woman aged 80 or older in a cohort sampled during active or convalescent COVID-19. CDR3s include the opening cysteine and the closing phenylalanine or tryptophan. The D gene is left open where the match is weak. Size is omitted from some rows. Given values are once, few, many or a class for expanded clones.

j_call | v_call | d_call | clone_size | cdr3_nt | cdr3_aa
TRBJ2-3 | TRBV11-2 | - | - | TGTGCCAGCAGCCTCTCCACAGATACGCAGTATTTT | CASSLSTDTQYF
TRBJ1-6 | TRBV7-8 | - | few | TGTGCCAGCAGCCTAAATATTTATAATTCACCCCTCCACTTT | CASSLNIYNSPLHF
TRBJ2-7 | TRBV29-1 | - | - | TGCAGCGTTGAAGTGGCTTACGAGCAGTACTTC | CSVEVAYEQYF
TRBJ2-3 | TRBV27 | - | - | TGTGCCAGCTCCAATCGCGCGTCTTTCCGCACAGATACGCAGTATTTT | CASSNRASFRTDTQYF
TRBJ2-2 | TRBV7-3 | - | - | TGTGCCAGCAGTAGGAGCGGCGCGAACACCGGGGAGCTGTTTTTT | CASSRSGANTGELFF
TRBJ2-3 | TRBV30 | TRBD1 | - | TGTGCCTGGAGTAGGACAGGGGGCTGGCAGTATTTT | CAWSRTGGWQYF
TRBJ1-1 | TRBV19 | TRBD1 | - | TGTGCCAGTAGTCCGTGGACAGGGGGCGCGACTGAAGCTTTCTTT | CASSPWTGGATEAFF
TRBJ2-1 | TRBV6-7 | TRBD1 | - | TGTGCCAGCAGTTACTCGAATCCCGGACAGGGGATTGGTAATGAGCAGTTCTTC | CASSYSNPGQGIGNEQFF
TRBJ2-2 | TRBV7-2 | TRBD2 | - | TGTGCCAGCAGCTTAGTCCCCACTAGCGGGGGTGGGGAGCTGTTTTTT | CASSLVPTSGGGELFF
TRBJ1-2 | TRBV5-1 | TRBD1 | many | TGCGCCAGCAGCTTGGTGCAGGGGGGCCGATATGGCTACACCTTC | CASSLVQGGRYGYTF
TRBJ1-1 | TRBV6-5 | - | - | TGTGCCAGCAGTTACCTGAAGGGAGTGGTCACTGAAGCTTTCTTT | CASSYLKGVVTEAFF
TRBJ1-1 | TRBV6-6 | - | - | TGTGCCAGCAGTTACGCGGTGAACACTGAAGCTTTCTTT | CASSYAVNTEAFF
TRBJ1-1 | TRBV6-5 | - | - | TGTGCCAGCAGTTACGTCAGGGTGAACACTGAAGCTTTCTTT | CASSYVRVNTEAFF
TRBJ1-2 | TRBV5-1 | - | few | TGCGCCAGCAGCTCACAGCCTTCTAACTATGGCTACACCTTC | CASSSQPSNYGYTF
TRBJ1-2 | TRBV5-1 | TRBD1 | - | TGCGCCAGCAGCTCCGGCGGTGTTGGGACAGGACTTGGCTACACCTTC | CASSSGGVGTGLGYTF
TRBJ1-1 | TRBV2 | TRBD1 | - | TGTGCCAGCAGTGAAGGTCAGGGGGCTTTGGGAGAAGCTTTCTTT | CASSEGQGALGEAFF
TRBJ2-5 | TRBV4-2 | TRBD2 | once | TGTGCCAGCAGCGATAGCGGGGGGGCAGTAGAGACCCAGTACTTC | CASSDSGGAVETQYF
TRBJ2-5 | TRBV7-3 | TRBD2 | - | TGTGCCAGCAGCTTAACGGGTTTAGCGGGGGCAGAGACCCAGTACTTC | CASSLTGLAGAETQYF
TRBJ1-5 | TRBV4-2 | TRBD1 | - | TGTGCCAGCAGCCAAGGACAGGGGGACATCAAGCCCCAGCATTTT | CASSQGQGDIKPQHF
TRBJ2-1 | TRBV3-1/TRBV3-2 | - | - | TGTGCCAGCAGCCACGGGTCCTACAATGAGCAGTTCTTC | CASSHGSYNEQFF
TRBJ1-2 | TRBV7-8 | TRBD1 | once | TGTGCCAGCAGCTCGGACAGGGGCTACACCTTC | CASSSDRGYTF
TRBJ1-1 | TRBV7-9 | TRBD1 | once | TGTGCCAGCAGCCAAATTGACAGGGGTTCGGCTGAAGCTTTCTTT | CASSQIDRGSAEAFF
TRBJ2-1 | TRBV19 | TRBD2 | - | TGTGCCAGTAGTATTCAACTAGCGGGGAACGTAAATGAGCAGTTCTTC | CASSIQLAGNVNEQFF
TRBJ2-1 | TRBV29-1 | - | few | TGCAGCGTTGAAACGGGAGAGCAGTTCTTC | CSVETGEQFF
TRBJ1-3 | TRBV4-1 | - | - | TGCGCCAGCAGCCAAGATGCGGGGGTCAAGTCCACCATATATTTT | CASSQDAGVKSTIYF
TRBJ1-2 | TRBV3-1/TRBV3-2 | TRBD1 | - | TGTGCCAGCAGCCAAGTTGGACAGGGTGGTGGCTACACCTTC | CASSQVGQGGGYTF
TRBJ2-1 | TRBV7-5 | - | few | TGTGCCAGAAGCTTAAGGACTAGCAGAAATGAGCAGTTCTTC | CARSLRTSRNEQFF
TRBJ1-6 | TRBV5-5 | TRBD1 | once | TGTGCCAGCAGCTTGACGGGACAGGCGACGAATTCACCCCTCCACTTT | CASSLTGQATNSPLHF
TRBJ1-1 | TRBV20-1 | TRBD1 | - | TGCAGTGCTAGTAAGGGGGCAGGTGACACTGAAGCTTTCTTT | CSASKGAGDTEAFF
TRBJ2-5 | TRBV6-6 | TRBD1 | - | TGTGCCAGCAGCGATACAGGGGCTCAAGAGACCCAGTACTTC | CASSDTGAQETQYF
TRBJ1-5 | TRBV2 | TRBD1 | few | TGTGCCAGCAGCGCGACAGGGAACAATCAGCCCCAGCATTTT | CASSATGNNQPQHF
TRBJ1-2 | TRBV5-6 | - | - | TGTGCCAGCAGCCCTGGGGGGGGTAACTATGGCTACACCTTC | CASSPGGGNYGYTF
TRBJ1-5 | TRBV28 | TRBD1 | - | TGTGCCAGCAGCCGCACAGGGGCCGTCAATCGGCCCCAGCATTTT | CASSRTGAVNRPQHF
TRBJ2-7 | TRBV5-1 | TRBD2 | - | TGCGCCAGCAGCCTCCCGAGCGGGGGTGAGCAGTACTTC | CASSLPSGGEQYF
TRBJ1-1 | TRBV28 | - | - | TGTGCCAGCAGTTCTCGCCTAGACGGCCCGAACACTGAAGCTTTCTTT | CASSSRLDGPNTEAFF
TRBJ2-3 | TRBV4-3 | TRBD2 | once | TGCGCCAGCAGCCAGGACCCGGGACTAGGAACCCGGCAGTATTTT | CASSQDPGLGTRQYF
TRBJ2-2 | TRBV3-1/TRBV3-2 | - | - | TGTGCCAGCAGCCAATTAATCACCGGGGAGCTGTTTTTT | CASSQLITGELFF
TRBJ1-2 | TRBV28 | TRBD1 | - | TGTGCCAGTTTAGTACAGGGGAACTATGGCTACACCTTC | CASLVQGNYGYTF
TRBJ2-7 | TRBV27 | TRBD1 | - | TGTGCCAGCAGTTCGCCCAGACAGGGCTCCTACGAGCAGTACTTC | CASSSPRQGSYEQYF
TRBJ1-4 | TRBV7-2 | - | - | TGTGCCAGCAGCTTAGCGGGACTTTCTGAAAAACTGTTTTTT | CASSLAGLSEKLFF
TRBJ1-2 | TRBV30 | - | - | TGTGCCTGGAGTCTTGGGGGCGGGGGAGGCGACTATGGCTACACCTTC | CAWSLGGGGGDYGYTF
TRBJ1-4 | TRBV4-2 | - | - | TGTGCCAGCAGCCAAGCCTGGCGGGCAGCAACTAATGAAAAACTGTTTTTT | CASSQAWRAATNEKLFF
TRBJ2-6 | TRBV4-1 | - | few | TGCGCCAGCAGCCAAGATAGGACGGTCCCCGGGGCTGGGGCCAACGTCCTGACTTTC | CASSQDRTVPGAGANVLTF
TRBJ2-2 | TRBV7-2 | - | - | TGTGCCAGCAGCCGTAGGACGGGGCGGGGAGTTACCGGGGAGCTGTTTTTT | CASSRRTGRGVTGELFF
TRBJ1-4 | TRBV7-8 | TRBD1 | - | TGTGCCAGCAGCTTAGCAGGGGGCGCCCAAAAACTGTTTTTT | CASSLAGGAQKLFF
TRBJ2-7 | TRBV10-3 | TRBD2 | - | TGTGCCACCTCTCGACTAGCGGCCTCCTACGAGCAGTACTTC | CATSRLAASYEQYF
TRBJ2-5 | TRBV5-1 | - | - | TGCGCCAGCAGCCCGGGACTGCAAGAGACCCAGTACTTC | CASSPGLQETQYF
TRBJ2-3 | TRBV5-1 | - | - | TGCGCCAGCAGGGAACTAAATGGGGATACGCAGTATTTT | CASRELNGDTQYF
TRBJ2-3 | TRBV5-1 | - | - | TGCGCCAGCACACCTTGGGGAGGGGGGGCGAGCACAGATACGCAGTATTTT | CASTPWGGGASTDTQYF
TRBJ2-2 | TRBV9 | - | - | TGTGCCAGCAGCGTAGCCGCCGGGGAGCTGTTTTTT | CASSVAAGELFF
TRBJ1-5 | TRBV19 | TRBD1 | - | TGTGCCAGTAGTACATACCGGGACAGGATCGATAGCAATCAGCCCCAGCATTTT | CASSTYRDRIDSNQPQHF